This T cell receptor beta chain was retrieved from a study of blood T cell repertoires in COVID-19. Across the whole study: The United States, Italy and Spain supplied acute and convalescent COVID-19 samples. T cells, B-cell-depleted T cells, or PBMCs supplied cDNA or gDNA.

Original processing notes: Nucleated cell counts were estimated from reference gene primer amplification. Clones were sequenced by immunoSEQ multiplex PCR, and TCRdb holds only the in-frame ones, with some missing. V and J calls and clone size are as listed in that table; D and trimming were resolved from the DNA. The table records roughly 30,000 clones, approximately 84% of them present only once. Germline values: CDR1 SGHTA, CDR2 FQGNSA. Losses at the gene ends were 4 bases for V and 3 bases for J; bases not matched to a gene: 5. This CDR3 has 16 amino acids. The sequencing input was peripheral blood. J is TRBJ2-4 and V is TRBV7-2; 11 positions agree with TRBD1. The receptor's source is a man aged 70 or older with active COVID-19. Here the CDR3 reads CASSSGQGAVKNIQYF. DNA of the CDR3: TGTGCCAGCAGCTCCGGACAGGGGGCTGTCAAAAACATTCAGTACTTC. The entire variable domain, with the rest obtained from reference TRBV7-2 and TRBJ2-4, is as follows: GAGVSQSPSNKVTEKGKDVELRCDPISGHTALYWYRQSLGQGLEFLIYFQGNSAPDKSGLPSDRFSAERTGGSVSTLTIQRTQQEDSAVYLCASSSGQGAVKNIQYFGAGTRLSVL.